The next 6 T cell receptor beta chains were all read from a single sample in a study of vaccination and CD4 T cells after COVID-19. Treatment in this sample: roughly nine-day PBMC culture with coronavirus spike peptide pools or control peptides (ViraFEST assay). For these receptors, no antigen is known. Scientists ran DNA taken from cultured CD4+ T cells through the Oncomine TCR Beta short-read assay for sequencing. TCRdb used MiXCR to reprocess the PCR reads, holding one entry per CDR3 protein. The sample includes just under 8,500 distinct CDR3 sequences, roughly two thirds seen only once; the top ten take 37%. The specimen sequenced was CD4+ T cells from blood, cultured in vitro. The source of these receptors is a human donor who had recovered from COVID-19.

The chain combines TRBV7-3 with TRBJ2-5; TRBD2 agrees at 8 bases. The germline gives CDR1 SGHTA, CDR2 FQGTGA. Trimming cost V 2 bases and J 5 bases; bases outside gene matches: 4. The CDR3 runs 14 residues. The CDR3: CASSLGGGPETQYF. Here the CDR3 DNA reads TGTGCCAGCAGCTTAGGCGGGGGGCCCGAGACCCAGTACTTC.

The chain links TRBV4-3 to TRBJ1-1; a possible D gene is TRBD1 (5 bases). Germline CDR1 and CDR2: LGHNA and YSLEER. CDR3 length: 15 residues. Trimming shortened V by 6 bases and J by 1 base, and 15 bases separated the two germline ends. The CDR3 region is CASRYAVTGNTEAFF. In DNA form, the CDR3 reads TGCGCCAGCAGGTATGCGGTTACAGGGAACACTGAAGCTTTCTTT.

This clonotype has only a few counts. The CDR3 sequence is CASSSDRAGANVLTF. CDR3 DNA: TGTGCCAGCAGCAGCGACAGGGCTGGGGCCAACGTCCTGACTTTC. The genes are TRBV7-3 and TRBJ2-6, with 7 bases identical to TRBD1. The CDR3 consists of 15 residues. Losses at the gene ends were 5 bases for V and 2 bases for J; bases not matched to a gene: 3. The germline gives CDR1 SGHTA, CDR2 FQGTGA.

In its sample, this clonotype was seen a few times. Here the CDR3 reads CSAHTREGWDYNEQFF. CDR3 coding DNA: TGCAGTGCCCACACCCGGGAAGGGTGGGACTACAATGAGCAGTTCTTC. The rearrangement uses TRBV20-1 and TRBJ2-1; TRBD2 is a possible D gene (5 bases). Trimming pared 6 bases from V and 3 bases from J, leaving 21 bases between. CDR1 and CDR2 (germline): DFQATT, SNEGSKA (reference sequence). The CDR3 has 16 residues.

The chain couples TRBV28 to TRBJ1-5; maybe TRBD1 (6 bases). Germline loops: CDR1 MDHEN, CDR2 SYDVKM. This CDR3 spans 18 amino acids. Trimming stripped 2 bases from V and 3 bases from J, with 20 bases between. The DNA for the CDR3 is TGTGCCAGCAGTTTACACGGCCCTACAGGGTTGGACAATCAGCCCCAGCATTTT. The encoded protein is CASSLHGPTGLDNQPQHF.

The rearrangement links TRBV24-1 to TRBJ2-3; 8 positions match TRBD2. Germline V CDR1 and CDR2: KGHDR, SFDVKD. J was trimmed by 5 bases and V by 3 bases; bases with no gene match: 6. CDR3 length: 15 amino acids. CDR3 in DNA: TGTGCCACCAGTGATACGGGGGGGAGGGGAGATACGCAGTATTTT. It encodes CATSDTGGRGDTQYF.